This T cell receptor (beta chain) was documented in a study of T cells in Graves' hyperthyroidism and ophthalmopathy. Broader study findings: Ophthalmopathy got predicted by the model a median around 6.6 months before its onset.

CDR3 size: 13 residues. Trimming at V came to 6 bases and at J to 4 bases, leaving 5 bases not matched to a gene. Germline V gives CDR1 MDHEN, CDR2 SYDVKM. At least ten counts were recorded for this clonotype. No antigen is known for it. From RNA transcripts, TCR beta CDR3 regions were amplified. The TCR CDR3 first-round RT-PCR relied on the HTBI primer set. TCRdb re-called the multiplex PCR reads through MiXCR, storing one row per CDR3 protein. This repertoire shows 450,000 to 650,000 distinct CDR3 sequences, 15% to 20% found once; its top ten account for 17%. The rearrangement uses TRBV28 and TRBJ2-5; TRBD2 aligns across 7 bases. The sequence came from a woman between 18 and 29 years old with Graves' ophthalmopathy. The sample consisted of blood. The CDR3, as DNA: TGTGCCAGCAGCGGGGGGACCCCAGAGACCCAGTACTTC. It translates to CASSGGTPETQYF.